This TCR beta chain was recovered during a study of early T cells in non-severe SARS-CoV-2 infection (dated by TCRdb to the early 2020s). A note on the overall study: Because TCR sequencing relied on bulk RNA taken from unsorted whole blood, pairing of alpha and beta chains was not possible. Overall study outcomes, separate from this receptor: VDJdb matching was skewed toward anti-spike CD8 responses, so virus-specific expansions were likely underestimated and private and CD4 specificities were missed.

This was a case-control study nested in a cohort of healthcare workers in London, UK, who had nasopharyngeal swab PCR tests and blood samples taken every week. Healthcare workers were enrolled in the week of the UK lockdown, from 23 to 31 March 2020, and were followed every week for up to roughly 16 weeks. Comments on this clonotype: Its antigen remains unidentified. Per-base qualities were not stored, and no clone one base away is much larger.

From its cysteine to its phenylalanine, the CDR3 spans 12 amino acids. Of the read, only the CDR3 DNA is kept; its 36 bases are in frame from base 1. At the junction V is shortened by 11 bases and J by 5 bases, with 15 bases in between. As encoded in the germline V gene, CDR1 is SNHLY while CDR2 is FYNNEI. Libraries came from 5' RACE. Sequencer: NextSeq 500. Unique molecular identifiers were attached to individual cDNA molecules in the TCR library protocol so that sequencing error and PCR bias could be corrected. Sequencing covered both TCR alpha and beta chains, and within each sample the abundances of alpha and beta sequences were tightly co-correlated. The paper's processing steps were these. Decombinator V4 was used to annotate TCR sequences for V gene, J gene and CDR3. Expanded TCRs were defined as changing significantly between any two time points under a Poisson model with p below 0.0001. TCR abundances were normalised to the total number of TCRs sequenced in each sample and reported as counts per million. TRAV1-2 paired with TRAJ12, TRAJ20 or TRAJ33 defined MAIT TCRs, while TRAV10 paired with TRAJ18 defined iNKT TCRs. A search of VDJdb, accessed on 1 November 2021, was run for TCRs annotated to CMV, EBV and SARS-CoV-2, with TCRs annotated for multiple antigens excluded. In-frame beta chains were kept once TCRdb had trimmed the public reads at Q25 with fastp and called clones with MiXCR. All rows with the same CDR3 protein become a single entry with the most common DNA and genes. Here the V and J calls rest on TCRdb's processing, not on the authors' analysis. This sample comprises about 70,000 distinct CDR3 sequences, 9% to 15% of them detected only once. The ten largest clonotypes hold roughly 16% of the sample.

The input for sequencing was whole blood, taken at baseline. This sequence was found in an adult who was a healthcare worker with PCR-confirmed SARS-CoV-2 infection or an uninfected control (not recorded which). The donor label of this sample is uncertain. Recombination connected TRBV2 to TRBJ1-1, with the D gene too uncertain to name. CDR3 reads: CAGRGSGTEAFF. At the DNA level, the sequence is TGTGCCGGTCGGGGTTCGGGGACTGAAGCTTTCTTT.